Each of the 27 T cell receptor beta chains below was sequenced from the same sample in a study of T cell repertoires in cytomegalovirus infection. TCRdb reprocessed the reads via MiXCR and lists one record per CDR3 protein. The profile shows roughly 150,000 distinct CDR3 sequences, more than 15% of them singletons. Sequencing used CD8+ T cells from PBMCs. The receptors were sampled from a human donor in good health (CMV status not recorded). Some clones in this sample may be carry-over from other donors' samples.

The V and J genes are TRBV6-2 or TRBV6-3 and TRBJ2-7, with 11 bases lining up with TRBD2. This CDR3 region has 15 residues. CDR1 and CDR2 from the germline V gene are MNHEY and SVGEGT. V shed 4 bases and J 4 bases; nucleotides not matched to a gene: 6. CDR3 in DNA: TGTGCCAGCAGTTTTGCACTAGCGGGGGAGTACGAGCAGTACTTC. As protein: CASSFALAGEYEQYF.

The genes are TRBV11-1 and TRBJ2-7; D is undetermined. In germline, CDR1 is SGHAT, CDR2 FQDESV (reference sequence). The CDR3 runs to 16 residues. Trimming took off 2 bases at V and 5 bases at J, with 19 bases between the two ends. For the CDR3, the DNA is TGTGCCAGCAGCTTAAAGGGTACCGTCTTTCAGAACGAGCAGTACTTC. Amino acid sequence: CASSLKGTVFQNEQYF.

CDR3 sequence: CASGEGSRLAAFF. For the CDR3, the DNA is TGTGCTAGTGGTGAAGGTTCCAGGCTAGCAGCTTTCTTT. The chain links TRBV12-5 to TRBJ1-1; no clear D. The CDR3 sequence is 13 residues long. The V gene lost 5 bases and the J gene lost 10 bases, with 17 bases spanning the gap. Germline V lookup: CDR1 LGHNT, CDR2 FRNRAP.

V and J are TRBV27 and TRBJ2-2, with TRBD2 matching over 9 bases. V lost 8 bases and J lost 5; bases outside the gene matches: 12. The CDR3 is 16 amino acids. CDR1 and CDR2 (germline): MNHEY, SMNVEV (reference sequence). The CDR3 DNA follows: TGTGCCAGCTCCTGGCGGGGGGGGGTAGAGACCGGGGAGCTGTTTTTT. Translated: CASSWRGGVETGELFF.

The chain has TRBV7-2 and TRBJ1-1; D is ambiguous. The CDR3 is 15 residues long. Germline assignment: CDR1 SGHTA and CDR2 FQGNSA. V was cut by 5 bases and J by 1 base, with 14 bases left in between. CDR3 DNA: TGTGCCAGCAGCCGGGTGGGAGTGCCGAACACTGAAGCTTTCTTT. Encoded protein: CASSRVGVPNTEAFF.

This clonotype was seen a handful of times. The chain has TRBV11-2 and TRBJ2-2, with TRBD2 as a possible D gene (5 bases). Per the germline V gene, CDR1 is SGHAT and CDR2 is FQNNGV. V was clipped by 2 bases and J by 2 bases, with 18 bases between them. The CDR3 sequence is 18 residues long. This chain's CDR3 is CASSLKSRERDNTGELFF. The CDR3 nucleotides are TGTGCCAGCAGCTTAAAATCCCGGGAAAGGGATAACACCGGGGAGCTGTTTTTT.

The chain links TRBV7-8 to TRBJ2-2, with 10 bases matching TRBD1. Germline V gene sequence: CDR1 SGHVS, CDR2 FQNEAQ. CDR3 length: 16 residues. With V trimmed by 4 bases and J by 5 bases, 7 bases remained unmatched. This CDR3 is CASSYTTGQGTGELFF. The CDR3 DNA is TGTGCCAGCAGCTATACAACGGGACAGGGGACCGGGGAGCTGTTTTTT.

Only a few counts were recorded for this clonotype. The rearrangement links TRBV20-1 to TRBJ2-7; no clear D gene. Germline-derived CDR1 and CDR2 are DFQATT and SNEGSKA (reference sequence). V dropped 4 bases and J dropped 0 bases, with 13 bases sitting between them. The CDR3 is 14 amino acids. Written as DNA, the CDR3 is TGCAGTGCTATGGTGGGCAGTAGCTCCTACGAGCAGTACTTC. Translating gives CSAMVGSSSYEQYF.

This chain uses TRBV27 with TRBJ2-7, with TRBD1 identical over 11 bases. J gave up 3 bases and V 7 bases, and 5 bases lay outside the gene matches. The V gene's germline CDR1 is MNHEY and CDR2 SMNVEV (reference sequence). The CDR3 spans 14 residues. CDR3 in amino acids: CASTPDRGLYEQYF. CDR3 DNA sequence: TGTGCCAGCACCCCGGACAGGGGGCTCTACGAGCAGTACTTC.

This clonotype has just a few counts. The rearrangement links TRBV10-3 to TRBJ2-7; D is undetermined. Trimming cost V 4 bases and J 0 bases, with 10 bases left between them. The CDR3 sequence is 14 residues long. Germline V lookup: CDR1 ENHRY, CDR2 SYGVKD. The CDR3 bases are TGTGCCATCAGTGGAACGGATATCTCCTACGAGCAGTACTTC. Protein sequence: CAISGTDISYEQYF.

This clonotype has a handful of counts. The CDR3 coding sequence is TGTGCCAGCAGCGGAGAGGGGCGCCCGGACTATCAGTACTTC. The encoded protein is CASSGEGRPDYQYF. The chain combines TRBV7-9 with TRBJ2-5, with D possibly being TRBD2 (6 bases). Germline values: CDR1 SEHNR, CDR2 FQNEAQ (reference sequence). Between the trimmed V and J ends, which lost 5 bases and 11 bases, there was a span of 21 bases. This CDR3 has 14 residues.

V and J are TRBV15 and TRBJ2-7, with D perhaps matching TRBD2 (5 bases). CDR1 and CDR2 from the germline V gene are LNHNV and YYDKDF (reference sequence). There are 12 residues in the CDR3. V lost 8 bases and J 2 bases, leaving 10 bases between the germline ends. DNA of the CDR3: TGTGCCACCGGCGGGCAGGCCTACGAGCAGTACTTC. Protein sequence: CATGGQAYEQYF.

This clonotype occurred many times. The chain employs TRBV7-8 and TRBJ2-3, with 10 nucleotides matching TRBD2. Germline values: CDR1 SGHVS, CDR2 FQNEAQ. The CDR3 sequence is 16 residues long. Trimming removed 6 bases from V and 2 bases from J; junction bases left unmatched: 8. CDR3 in amino acids: CASSKIAGGYTDTQYF. In DNA, the CDR3 is TGTGCCAGCAGTAAAATAGCGGGAGGATACACAGATACGCAGTATTTT.

J is TRBJ2-7 and V is TRBV20-1; TRBD1 is a possible D gene (5 bases). This CDR3 is 14 amino acids long. Germline V gene lookup returns CDR1 DFQATT and CDR2 SNEGSKA (reference sequence). V shed 0 bases and J shed 5 bases, with 14 bases lying between them. In DNA form, the CDR3 reads TGCAGTGCTAGAGATTATCAGGGCGCCCACGAGCAGTACTTC. It translates to CSARDYQGAHEQYF.

This clonotype turned up a few times. The chain carries TRBV6-2 or TRBV6-3 and TRBJ2-1, with 15 bases matching TRBD2. The CDR3 is 19 residues long. J lost 2 bases, V lost 10 bases, and 15 bases had no gene match. Germline CDR1 reads MNHEY; CDR2 reads SVGEGT. CDR3 region: CATTPGLAGGPRAYNEQFF. The CDR3 region has the DNA TGTGCCACAACCCCCGGACTAGCGGGAGGGCCCCGAGCCTACAATGAGCAGTTCTTC.

The V and J genes are TRBV7-8 and TRBJ2-1; TRBD2 aligns across 10 bases. Trimming at V came to 1 base and at J to 10 bases, leaving 10 bases not matched to a gene. The CDR3 runs to 16 residues. Germline-derived CDR1 and CDR2 are SGHVS and FQNEAQ. The CDR3 DNA sequence: TGTGCCAGCAGCTTAGGTGGTCTAGCGGGAGTAGAAGAGCAGTTCTTC. Translated, it gives CASSLGGLAGVEEQFF.

Ten or more counts support this clonotype. V usage is TRBV28 and J usage is TRBJ1-1; TRBD1 is a possible D gene (6 bases). Germline V gene sequence: CDR1 MDHEN, CDR2 SYDVKM. Trimming took 1 base from V and 4 from J, leaving 10 bases between them. This CDR3 comprises 14 residues. The CDR3 DNA reads as TGTGCCAGCAGTTTATTTCAGGGGCCCACTGAAGCTTTCTTT. Protein: CASSLFQGPTEAFF.

This clonotype came up many times. This CDR3 is CASSPRTGGPYEQYF. The CDR3 coding sequence is TGTGCCAGCAGCCCCCGGACAGGGGGCCCCTACGAGCAGTACTTC. The gene calls are TRBV11-2 and TRBJ2-7; 11 nucleotides align to TRBD1. The CDR3 has 15 amino acids. V was clipped by 5 bases and J by 2 bases; unmatched bases: 5. Germline loops: CDR1 SGHAT, CDR2 FQNNGV. Combining the CDR3 with reference TRBV11-2 and TRBJ2-7 gives the whole variable domain EAGVAQSPRYKIIEKRQSVAFWCNPISGHATLYWYQQILGQGPKLLIQFQNNGVVDDSQLPKDRFSAERLKGVDSTLKIQPAKLEDSAVYLCASSPRTGGPYEQYFGPGTRLTVT.

This clonotype has more than one count but fewer than ten. This sequence joins TRBV7-8 and TRBJ1-3, with 10 bases matching TRBD1. Losses at the gene ends were 5 bases for V and 0 bases for J; bases not matched to a gene: 7. Germline loops: CDR1 SGHVS, CDR2 FQNEAQ. The CDR3 consists of 17 residues. As DNA, the CDR3 is TGTGCCAGCAGCCAAGGGACAGGGGCTAACTCTGGAAACACCATATATTTT. Translating it yields CASSQGTGANSGNTIYF.

This clonotype was detected only a few times. The V and J genes are TRBV7-2 and TRBJ2-4; D possibly corresponds to TRBD1 (5 bases). The length of the CDR3 is 13 residues. Germline V gene sequence: CDR1 SGHTA, CDR2 FQGNSA. V lost 1 base and J 8 bases, leaving 9 bases between the germline ends. CDR3 DNA sequence: TGTGCCAGCAGCTTAGGAGACAGTTACATTCAGTACTTC. Translation gives CASSLGDSYIQYF.

The chain recombines TRBV6-2 or TRBV6-3 with TRBJ2-1; 11 bases align to TRBD1. V lost 5 bases, J lost 9 bases, and 9 bases stayed unmatched. This CDR3 comprises 15 residues. CDR1 is MNHEY, CDR2 SVGEGT, per germline. CDR3 DNA: TGTGCCAGCAGTGGGGACAGGGGGGGCTCTCGTGAGCAGTTCTTC. Translated: CASSGDRGGSREQFF.

The chain couples TRBV9 to TRBJ2-3; perhaps TRBD1 as D (6 bases). Per germline, CDR1 SGDLS and CDR2 YYNGEE. The V and J ends lost 2 bases and 2 bases respectively, with 15 bases between them. The CDR3 spans 16 residues. The CDR3 coding sequence is TGTGCCAGCAGCGTGAGGACAGAAGACCTCACAGATACGCAGTATTTT. Translating gives CASSVRTEDLTDTQYF.

This clonotype was observed a handful of times. The V gene is TRBV11-3, the J gene TRBJ2-5; TRBD1 matches at 11 bases. The CDR3 totals 16 residues. Trimming at V came to 5 bases and at J to 2 bases, leaving 7 bases not matched to a gene. Germline CDR1 is SGHNT and CDR2 is YENEEA. This CDR3 is CASSLGTGGRQETQYF. In nucleotides, the CDR3 is TGTGCCAGCAGCCTTGGGACAGGGGGTCGTCAAGAGACCCAGTACTTC.

This chain connects TRBV2 to TRBJ1-3; D not certain. With 6 bases removed from V and 4 bases from J, the gap between germline ends came to 7 bases. The CDR3 loop spans 12 amino acids. The germline V gene has CDR1 SNHLY and CDR2 FYNNEI. The CDR3 coding sequence is TGTGCCAGCAGCCGACCCGGAAACACCATATATTTT. Amino acids: CASSRPGNTIYF.

The rearrangement links TRBV7-2 to TRBJ2-2, with 7 nucleotides matching TRBD1. Germline V gene sequence: CDR1 SGHTA, CDR2 FQGNSA. The CDR3 loop spans 15 amino acids. Trimming removed 4 bases from V and 0 bases from J; junction bases left unmatched: 2. The CDR3 reads CASSSRGTNTGELFF. The CDR3 nucleotides are TGTGCCAGCAGCTCCAGGGGGACGAACACCGGGGAGCTGTTTTTT.

The V and J genes are TRBV2 and TRBJ2-5; D unclear. Trimming stripped 2 bases from V and 1 base from J, with 11 bases between. The germline gives CDR1 SNHLY, CDR2 FYNNEI. The CDR3 totals 15 residues. In DNA, the CDR3 is TGTGCCAGCAGTGAAAGGAGTGTGATCCAAGAGACCCAGTACTTC. It is translated as CASSERSVIQETQYF. Based on the CDR3 plus reference TRBV2 and TRBJ2-5, the full variable domain is EPEVTQTPSHQVTQMGQEVILRCVPISNHLYFYWYRQILGQKVEFLVSFYNNEISEKSEIFDDQFSVERPDGSNFTLKIRSTKLEDSAMYFCASSERSVIQETQYFGPGTRLLVL.

The chain uses TRBV28 and TRBJ2-5; TRBD2 aligns across 13 bases. Germline V gene sequence: CDR1 MDHEN, CDR2 SYDVKM. J gave up 5 bases and V 6 bases, and 6 bases lay outside the gene matches. The CDR3 length is 15 residues. CDR3 protein: CASSPGLAGLETQYF. CDR3 DNA: TGTGCCAGCAGCCCGGGACTAGCGGGATTGGAGACCCAGTACTTC.